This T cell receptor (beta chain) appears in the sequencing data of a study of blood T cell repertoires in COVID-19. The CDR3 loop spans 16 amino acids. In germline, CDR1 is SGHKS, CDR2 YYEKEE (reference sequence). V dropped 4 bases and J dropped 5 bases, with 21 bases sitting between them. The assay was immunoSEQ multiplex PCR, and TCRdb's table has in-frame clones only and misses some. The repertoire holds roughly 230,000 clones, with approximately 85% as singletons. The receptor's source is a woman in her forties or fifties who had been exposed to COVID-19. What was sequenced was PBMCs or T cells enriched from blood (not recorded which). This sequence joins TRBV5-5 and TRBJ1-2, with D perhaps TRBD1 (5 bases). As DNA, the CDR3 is TGTGCCAGCAGCGGTACATCATGGGGGACTGAGTATGGCTACACCTTC. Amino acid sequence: CASSGTSWGTEYGYTF.